These T cell receptor beta chains were read from a single sample in a study of lymphopenia after photon versus proton radiotherapy. Repertoires were generated with immunoSEQ multiplex PCR, while TCRdb's copy carries only in-frame clones and drops some. The sample records 10,000 to 15,000 clones, more than 70% being singletons. Material: peripheral blood, obtained from a patient treated with proton-based radiotherapy. Every receptor here comes from a man between 60 and 75 years old with pancreatic cancer. Each CDR3 is given with its conserved first and last residue. The D gene is left open where the match is weak. Rows may omit the clone size; those that give it use once, few, many or a size class.

len | j_gene | abundance | d_gene | v_gene | CDR3aa | CDR3nt
17 | TRBJ2-6 | . | TRBD2 | TRBV14 | CASSRGGLKSGANVLTF | TGTGCCAGCAGCCGGGGGGGACTAAAGTCTGGGGCCAACGTCCTGACTTTC
16 | TRBJ2-2 | . | . | TRBV28 | CASRQVRTANTGELFF | TGTGCCAGCAGACAAGTAAGGACAGCGAACACCGGGGAGCTGTTTTTT
16 | TRBJ1-3 | few | TRBD1 | TRBV30 | CAWVGKGAKFSNTIYF | TGTGCCTGGGTGGGGAAGGGGGCAAAATTTAGTAACACCATATATTTT
12 | TRBJ2-2 | . | . | TRBV2 | CASTVDAGELFF | TGTGCCAGCACCGTTGATGCCGGGGAGCTGTTTTTT
14 | TRBJ2-7 | . | . | TRBV5-1 | CASSGTSGGLEQYF | TGCGCCAGCAGCGGCACTTCGGGGGGCCTCGAGCAGTACTTC
14 | TRBJ2-5 | once | . | TRBV5-1 | CASSSGRGGETQYF | TGCGCCAGCAGCTCCGGCCGGGGAGGCGAGACCCAGTACTTC
16 | TRBJ2-3 | . | TRBD1 | TRBV19 | CASSVTRGRFTDTQYF | TGTGCCAGTAGTGTAACCAGGGGGCGCTTCACAGATACGCAGTATTTT
13 | TRBJ1-2 | . | . | TRBV15 | CATSRNRDYGYTF | TGTGCCACCAGCAGGAACAGGGACTATGGCTACACCTTC
15 | TRBJ2-7 | . | TRBD2 | TRBV4-1 | CASSNPAGGRYEQYF | TGCGCCAGCTCAAATCCAGCGGGAGGAAGGTACGAGCAGTACTTC
18 | TRBJ2-3 | . | . | TRBV5-1 | CASSLARDGQLRTDTQYF | TGCGCCAGCAGCTTGGCCCGAGACGGACAGCTACGCACAGATACGCAGTATTTT
13 | TRBJ2-7 | . | . | TRBV6-6 | CASSLLASYEQYF | TGTGCCAGCAGTTTGTTAGCCTCCTACGAGCAGTACTTC
15 | TRBJ2-7 | . | TRBD2 | TRBV4-3 | CASSQDLAGASEQYF | TGCGCCAGCAGCCAAGATCTAGCGGGAGCCTCCGAGCAGTACTTC
15 | TRBJ2-5 | . | . | TRBV7-3 | CASSPTGTSEETQYF | TGTGCCAGCAGCCCGACCGGGACGAGCGAAGAGACCCAGTACTTC
18 | TRBJ2-4 | . | TRBD2 | TRBV11-2 | CASSLQMTSGRAVNIQYF | TGTGCCAGCAGCCTTCAGATGACTAGCGGGAGGGCGGTAAACATTCAGTACTTC
15 | TRBJ2-2 | . | TRBD2 | TRBV18 | CASSLAGPNTGELFF | TGTGCCAGCTCACTAGCGGGGCCGAACACCGGGGAGCTGTTTTTT
16 | TRBJ2-1 | . | . | TRBV27 | CASSQGLTAFYNEQFF | TGTGCCAGCAGTCAAGGACTAACCGCTTTCTACAATGAGCAGTTCTTC
15 | TRBJ1-4 | once | . | TRBV27 | CASSDTGSYGEKLFF | TGTGCCAGCAGTGATACAGGTTCTTACGGTGAAAAACTGTTTTTT
14 | TRBJ2-6 | . | . | TRBV28 | CASSSPIGANVLTF | TGTGCCAGCAGTTCCCCTATTGGGGCCAACGTCCTGACTTTC
14 | TRBJ1-5 | once | . | TRBV27 | CASSFGGYNQPQHF | TGTGCCAGCAGTTTTGGGGGGTACAATCAGCCCCAGCATTTT
14 | TRBJ1-2 | once | . | TRBV15 | CATSLERDSYGYTF | TGTGCCACCAGCTTAGAACGGGACTCCTATGGCTACACCTTC
10 | TRBJ1-1 | . | . | TRBV28 | CASRESGLEF | TGTGCCAGCAGGGAATCGGGACTGGAATTT
14 | TRBJ1-4 | . | . | TRBV27 | CASSLRERNEKLFF | TGTGCCAGCAGTTTACGAGAGCGGAATGAAAAACTGTTTTTT
15 | TRBJ2-1 | . | TRBD1 | TRBV7-2 | CASSLTQDRKNEQFF | TGTGCCAGCAGCTTAACGCAGGACAGGAAGAATGAGCAGTTCTTC
15 | TRBJ2-7 | . | TRBD1 | TRBV18 | CASSPRAGGSYEQYF | TGTGCCAGCTCACCCCGGGCAGGGGGCTCCTACGAGCAGTACTTC
13 | TRBJ1-1 | . | . | TRBV19 | CASRPGRHTEAFF | TGTGCCAGTAGACCCGGACGGCACACTGAAGCTTTCTTT
13 | TRBJ2-3 | . | . | TRBV2 | CASSAPSTDTQYF | TGTGCCAGCAGTGCGCCAAGCACAGATACGCAGTATTTT